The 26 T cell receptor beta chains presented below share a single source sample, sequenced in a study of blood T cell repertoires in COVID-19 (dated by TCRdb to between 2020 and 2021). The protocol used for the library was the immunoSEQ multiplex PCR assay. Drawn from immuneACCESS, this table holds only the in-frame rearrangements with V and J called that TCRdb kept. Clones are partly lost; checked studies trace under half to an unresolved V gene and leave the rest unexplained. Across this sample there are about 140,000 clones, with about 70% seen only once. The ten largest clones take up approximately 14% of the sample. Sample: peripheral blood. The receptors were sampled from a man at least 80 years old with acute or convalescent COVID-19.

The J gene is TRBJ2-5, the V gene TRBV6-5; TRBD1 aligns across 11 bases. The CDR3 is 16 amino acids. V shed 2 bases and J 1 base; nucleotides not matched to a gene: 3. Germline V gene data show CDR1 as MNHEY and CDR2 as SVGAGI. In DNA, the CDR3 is TGTGCCAGCAGTTACGGGGACAGGGGGATCCAAGAGACCCAGTACTTC. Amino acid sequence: CASSYGDRGIQETQYF.

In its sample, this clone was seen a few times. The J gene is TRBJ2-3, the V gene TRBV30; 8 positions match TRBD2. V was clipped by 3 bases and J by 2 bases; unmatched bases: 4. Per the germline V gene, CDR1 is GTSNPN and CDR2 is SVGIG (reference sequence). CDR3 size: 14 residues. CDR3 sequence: CAWRGLVFTDTQYF. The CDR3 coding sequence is TGTGCCTGGAGGGGACTAGTCTTCACAGATACGCAGTATTTT.

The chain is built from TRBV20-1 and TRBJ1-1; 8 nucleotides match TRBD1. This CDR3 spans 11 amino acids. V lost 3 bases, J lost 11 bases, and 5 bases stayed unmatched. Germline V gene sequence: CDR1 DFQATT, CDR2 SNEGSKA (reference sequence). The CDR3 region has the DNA TGCAGTGCTAGTTCAGGGGGCGACGCTTTCTTT. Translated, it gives CSASSGGDAFF.

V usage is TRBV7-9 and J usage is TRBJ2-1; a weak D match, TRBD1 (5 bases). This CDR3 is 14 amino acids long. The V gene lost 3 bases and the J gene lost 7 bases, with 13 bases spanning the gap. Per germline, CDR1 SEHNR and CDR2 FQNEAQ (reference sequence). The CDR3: CASSLTDDSNEQFF. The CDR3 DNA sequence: TGTGCCAGCAGCTTGACGGACGACAGTAATGAGCAGTTCTTC.

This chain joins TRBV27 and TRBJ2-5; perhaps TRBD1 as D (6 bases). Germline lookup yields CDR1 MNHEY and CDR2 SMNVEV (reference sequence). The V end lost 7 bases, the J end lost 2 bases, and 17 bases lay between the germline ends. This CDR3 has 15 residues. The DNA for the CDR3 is TGTGCCAGCACCTCAACCAGGGGACGACAAGAGACCCAGTACTTC. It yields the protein CASTSTRGRQETQYF.

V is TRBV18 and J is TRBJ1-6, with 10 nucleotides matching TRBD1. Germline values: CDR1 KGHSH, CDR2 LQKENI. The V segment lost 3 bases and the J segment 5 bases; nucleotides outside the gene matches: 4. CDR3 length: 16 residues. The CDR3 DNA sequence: TGTGCCAGCTCACCGGGACAGGGGACAAATAATTCACCCCTCCACTTT. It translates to CASSPGQGTNNSPLHF.

CDR3 loop: CASSIVGGRHEQYF. As DNA, the CDR3 is TGTGCCAGTAGTATAGTCGGCGGCCGACACGAGCAGTACTTC. The chain employs TRBV19 and TRBJ2-7; D unresolved. The germline V and J ends were trimmed by 1 base and 5 bases, with 12 bases remaining between them. Germline values: CDR1 LNHDA, CDR2 SQIVND (reference sequence). The CDR3 has 14 residues.

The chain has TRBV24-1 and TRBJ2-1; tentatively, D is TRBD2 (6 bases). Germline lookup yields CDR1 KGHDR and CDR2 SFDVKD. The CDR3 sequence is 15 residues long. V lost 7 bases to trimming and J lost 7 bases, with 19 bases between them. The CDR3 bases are TGTGCCACCAGGGCGGACTCTCGTGGGGGGAATGAGCAGTTCTTC. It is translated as CATRADSRGGNEQFF.

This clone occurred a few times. This chain's CDR3 is CASTLGGLFGQVRYGYTF. CDR3 DNA sequence: TGTGCCAGTACTCTGGGAGGCCTGTTCGGACAGGTTCGGTATGGCTACACCTTC. The gene calls are TRBV19 and TRBJ1-2, with 7 bases that match TRBD1. Germline V lookup: CDR1 LNHDA, CDR2 SQIVND (reference sequence). This CDR3 has 18 amino acids. The junction had 22 bases not matched to a gene; V was cut back by 7 bases and J by 5 bases.

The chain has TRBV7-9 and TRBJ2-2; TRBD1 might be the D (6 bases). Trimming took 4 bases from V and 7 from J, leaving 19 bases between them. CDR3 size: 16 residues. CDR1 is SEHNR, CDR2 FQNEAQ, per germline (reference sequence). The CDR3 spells CASSSQGTLLGGELFF. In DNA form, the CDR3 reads TGTGCCAGCAGCTCACAGGGAACCCTACTTGGCGGGGAGCTGTTTTTT.

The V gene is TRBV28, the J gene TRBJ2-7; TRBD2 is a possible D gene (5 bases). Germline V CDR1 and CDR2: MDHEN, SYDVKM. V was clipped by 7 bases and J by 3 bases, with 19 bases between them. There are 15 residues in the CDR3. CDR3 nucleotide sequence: TGTGCCAGCATAACGGCTGTGGGTCGGGGCTACGAGCAGTACTTC. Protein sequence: CASITAVGRGYEQYF.

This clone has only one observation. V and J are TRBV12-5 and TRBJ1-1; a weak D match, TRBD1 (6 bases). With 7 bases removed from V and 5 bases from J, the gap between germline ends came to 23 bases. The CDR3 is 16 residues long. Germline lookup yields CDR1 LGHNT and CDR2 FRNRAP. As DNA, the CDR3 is TGTGCTAGTGTGGGTTTCTGGGCAGGGGAGGGAACTGAAGCTTTCTTT. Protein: CASVGFWAGEGTEAFF.

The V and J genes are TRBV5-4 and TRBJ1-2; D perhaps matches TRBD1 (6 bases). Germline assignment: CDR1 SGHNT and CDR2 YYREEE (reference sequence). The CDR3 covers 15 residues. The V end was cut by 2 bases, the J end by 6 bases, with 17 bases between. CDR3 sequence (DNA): TGTGCCAGCAGCTTTTTTGGGGGGGCAGGAAATGGCTACACCTTC. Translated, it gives CASSFFGGAGNGYTF.

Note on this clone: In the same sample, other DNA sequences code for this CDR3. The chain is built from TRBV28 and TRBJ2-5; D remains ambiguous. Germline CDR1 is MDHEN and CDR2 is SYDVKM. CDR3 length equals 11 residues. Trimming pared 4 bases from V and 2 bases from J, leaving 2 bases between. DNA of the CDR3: TGTGCCAGCAGTTCACAAGAGACCCAGTACTTC. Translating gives CASSSQETQYF.

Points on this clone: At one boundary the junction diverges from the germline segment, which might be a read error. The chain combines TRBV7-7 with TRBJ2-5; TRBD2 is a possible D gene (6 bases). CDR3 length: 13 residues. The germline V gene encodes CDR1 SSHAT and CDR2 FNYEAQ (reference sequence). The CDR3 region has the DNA TGTGCTAGCAGCCCCCGGGAGAAAGAGACCCAGTACTTC. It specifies CASSPREKETQYF.

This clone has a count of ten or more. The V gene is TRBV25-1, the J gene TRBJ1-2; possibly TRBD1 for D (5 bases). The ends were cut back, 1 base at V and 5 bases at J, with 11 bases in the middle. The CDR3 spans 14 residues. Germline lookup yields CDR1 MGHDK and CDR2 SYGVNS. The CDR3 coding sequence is TGTGCCAGCAGTGAATCCGGCAGGGATTATGGCTACACCTTC. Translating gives CASSESGRDYGYTF.

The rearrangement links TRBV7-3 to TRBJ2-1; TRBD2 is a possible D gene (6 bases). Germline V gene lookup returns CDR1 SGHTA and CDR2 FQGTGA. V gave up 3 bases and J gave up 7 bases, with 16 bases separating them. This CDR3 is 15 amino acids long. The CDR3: CASSLGLSGVNEQFF. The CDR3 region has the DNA TGTGCCAGCAGCTTGGGACTTTCGGGGGTAAATGAGCAGTTCTTC.

CDR3 sequence (DNA): TGCGCCAGCAGCCGGGCCCAAACCACTGATAATATAGATACGCAGTATTTT. Its protein product is CASSRAQTTDNIDTQYF. V is TRBV4-3 and J is TRBJ2-3, with D hard to call. This CDR3 is 17 amino acids long. Germline V lookup: CDR1 LGHNA, CDR2 YSLEER. V shed 4 bases and J shed 5 bases, with 22 bases lying between them.

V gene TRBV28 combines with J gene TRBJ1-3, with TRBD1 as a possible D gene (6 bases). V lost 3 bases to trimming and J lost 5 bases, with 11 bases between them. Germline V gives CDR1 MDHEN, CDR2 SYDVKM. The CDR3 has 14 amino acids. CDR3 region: CASSFTGWRNTIYF. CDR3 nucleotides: TGTGCCAGCAGTTTCACAGGGTGGAGAAACACCATATATTTT.

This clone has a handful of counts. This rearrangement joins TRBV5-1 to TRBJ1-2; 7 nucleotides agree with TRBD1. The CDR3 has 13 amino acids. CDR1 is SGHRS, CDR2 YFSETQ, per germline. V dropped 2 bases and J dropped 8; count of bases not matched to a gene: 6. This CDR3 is CASSFEGAGGYTF. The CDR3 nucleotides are TGCGCCAGCAGCTTCGAGGGGGCAGGAGGCTACACCTTC.

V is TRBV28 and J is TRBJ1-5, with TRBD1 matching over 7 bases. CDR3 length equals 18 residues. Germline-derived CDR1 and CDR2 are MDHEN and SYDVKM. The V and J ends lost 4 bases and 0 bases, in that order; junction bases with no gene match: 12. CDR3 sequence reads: CASSSPLGQPYSNQPQHF. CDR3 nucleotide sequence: TGTGCCAGCAGTTCCCCCCTGGGACAGCCATATAGCAATCAGCCCCAGCATTTT.

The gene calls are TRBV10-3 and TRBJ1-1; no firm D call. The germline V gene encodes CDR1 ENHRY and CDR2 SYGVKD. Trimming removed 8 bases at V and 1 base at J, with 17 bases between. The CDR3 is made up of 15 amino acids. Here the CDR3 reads CAIGEGSGRNTEAFF. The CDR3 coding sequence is TGTGCCATCGGAGAGGGATCCGGGCGGAACACTGAAGCTTTCTTT.

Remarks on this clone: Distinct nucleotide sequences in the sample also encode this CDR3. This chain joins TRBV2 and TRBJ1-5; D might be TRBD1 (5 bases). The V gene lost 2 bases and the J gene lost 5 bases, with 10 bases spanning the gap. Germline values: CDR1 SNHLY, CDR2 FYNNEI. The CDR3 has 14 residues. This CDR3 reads CASSEQGGDQPQHF. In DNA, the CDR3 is TGTGCCAGCAGTGAACAGGGTGGGGATCAGCCCCAGCATTTT.

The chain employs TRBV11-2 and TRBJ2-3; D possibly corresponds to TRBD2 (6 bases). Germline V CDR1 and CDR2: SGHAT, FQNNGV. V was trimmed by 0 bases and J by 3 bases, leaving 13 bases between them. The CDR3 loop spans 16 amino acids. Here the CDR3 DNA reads TGTGCCAGCAGCTTAGATCTTAACGGGGGAACAGATACGCAGTATTTT. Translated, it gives CASSLDLNGGTDTQYF.

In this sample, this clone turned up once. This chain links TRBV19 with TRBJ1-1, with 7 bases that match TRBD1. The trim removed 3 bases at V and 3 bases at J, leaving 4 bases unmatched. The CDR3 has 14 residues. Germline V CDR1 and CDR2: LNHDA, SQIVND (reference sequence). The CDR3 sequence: CASSMGGQHTEAFF. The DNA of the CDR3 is TGTGCCAGTAGTATGGGGGGACAGCACACTGAAGCTTTCTTT.

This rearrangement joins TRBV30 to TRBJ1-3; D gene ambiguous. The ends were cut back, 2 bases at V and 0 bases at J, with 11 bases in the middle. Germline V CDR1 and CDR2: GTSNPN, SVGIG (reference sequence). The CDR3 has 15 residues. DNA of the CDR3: TGTGCCTGGAGTTTTGGAAGGAGCTCTGGAAACACCATATATTTT. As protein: CAWSFGRSSGNTIYF.